Listed here are 2 T cell receptor beta chains from one sample, sequenced in a study of T cell responses to AZD1222 COVID-19 vaccine. Some clones are missing from TCRdb's copy, which holds only in-frame ones; the method was immunoSEQ multiplex PCR. The sample lists 150,000 or so clones; less than 95% were seen once. The specimen was peripheral blood, collected on day 0 of AZD1222 vaccination. The origin of the receptors is an adult in good health.

The chain employs TRBV9 and TRBJ2-1; D perhaps matches TRBD1 (5 bases). The CDR3 extends over 14 amino acids. The ends were cut back, 4 bases at V and 7 bases at J, with 15 bases in the middle. Germline CDR1 is SGDLS and CDR2 is YYNGEE. The CDR3 sequence is CASSPGDSRNEQFF. DNA of the CDR3: TGTGCCAGCAGCCCCGGAGACAGTCGAAATGAGCAGTTCTTC.

The chain combines TRBV20-1 with TRBJ2-2; 10 bases are shared with TRBD2. The CDR3 is 16 amino acids. The V gene's germline CDR1 is DFQATT and CDR2 SNEGSKA (reference sequence). V shed 4 bases, J shed 5 bases, and the junction held 10 bases outside the gene matches. CDR3 DNA: TGCAGTGCTAATGAAATACCGGGACTAGCGACCGGGGAGCTGTTTTTT. Translated, it gives CSANEIPGLATGELFF.